This T cell receptor beta chain was recovered during a study of T cells in localized non-small cell lung cancer. Study results and caveats: Turning up in adjacent lung were a median roughly 50 of the top 100 tumor clones. Sequencing, confined to only one tumor region, leaves heterogeneity possible.

Atypia-free adjacent lung was sampled at least 2 cm beyond the tumor margin. The method was immunoSEQ multiplex PCR; TCRdb's version includes in-frame clones alone and lacks a portion of them. The data hold approximately 2,000 clones, with about 31% observed a single time. This clone appeared a few times. Its antigen is currently unknown. Germline values: CDR1 MNHGY, CDR2 SAAAGT. The V gene lost 4 bases and the J gene lost 1 base, with 7 bases spanning the gap. The CDR3 is made up of 13 amino acids. This receptor was taken from an older male donor with stage I squamous cell lung carcinoma. V and J are TRBV6-8 and TRBJ2-5; D remains ambiguous. Material: normal lung tissue next to the tumor, obtained before any cancer treatment. In DNA, the CDR3 is TGTGCCAGCAGTTGGTCAGGCCAAGAGACCCAGTACTTC. It is translated as CASSWSGQETQYF.